The text below deals with one T cell receptor beta chain. What it binds is unknown. These data are taken from a study of T cell responses to AZD1222 COVID-19 vaccine. Broader study findings: Baseline seropositives among AZD1222 recipients totaled only 5 to 7.

CDR3 length: 15 amino acids. The ends were cut back, 0 bases at V and 4 bases at J, with 12 bases in the middle. Germline CDR1 LGHNT, CDR2 FRNRAP. Assay: immunoSEQ multiplex PCR; the TCRdb copy retains only in-frame clones and omits some. Counted here are about 130,000 clones, 85% to 95% occurring once; the ten biggest clones make up about 1%. The sample was peripheral blood, taken on day 0 of AZD1222 vaccination. The chain recombines TRBV12-5 with TRBJ1-2; D is unclear. This clonotype was obtained from an adult in good health. The CDR3 DNA reads as TGTGCTAGTGGTTTGGTCCCCGAGGGAACCTATGGCTACACCTTC. Residues: CASGLVPEGTYGYTF. The full variable domain, with the rest looked up from reference TRBV12-5 and TRBJ1-2, is DARVTQTPRHKVTEMGQEVTMRCQPILGHNTVFWYRQTMMQGLELLAYFRNRAPLDDSGMPKDRFSAEMPDATLATLKIQPSEPRDSAVYFCASGLVPEGTYGYTFGSGTRLTVV.